The entry below describes one T cell receptor (beta chain). The table came from immunoSEQ multiplex PCR; TCRdb's copy has only in-frame clones and leaves some out. The profile shows some 56,000 clones, about nine tenths of them singletons. Per germline, CDR1 KGHSH and CDR2 LQKENI. Trimming took off 6 bases at V and 5 bases at J, with 10 bases between the two ends. The CDR3 covers 12 residues. This entry belongs to a study of T cell changes during pregnancy in multiple sclerosis. The sample here was CD4+ T cells from peripheral blood mononuclear cells, taken after pregnancy. The chain carries TRBV18 and TRBJ1-2, with TRBD1 as a possible D gene (6 bases). The TCR originated in a female donor with multiple sclerosis, enrolled in a pregnancy study. The CDR3 nucleotides read TGTGCCAGCTCTCAGAGGGGGTATGGCTACACCTTC. Amino acids: CASSQRGYGYTF.